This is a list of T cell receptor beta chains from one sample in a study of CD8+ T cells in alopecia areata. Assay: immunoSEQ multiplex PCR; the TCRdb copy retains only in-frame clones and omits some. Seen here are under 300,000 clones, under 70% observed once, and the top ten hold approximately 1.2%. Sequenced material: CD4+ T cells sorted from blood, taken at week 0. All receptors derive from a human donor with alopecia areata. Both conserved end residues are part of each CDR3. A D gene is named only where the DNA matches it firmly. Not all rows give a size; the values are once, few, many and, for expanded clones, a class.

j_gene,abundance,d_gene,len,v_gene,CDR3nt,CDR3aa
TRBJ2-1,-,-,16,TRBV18,TGTGCCAGCTCACAATCGCGGTCTAGCTCCTACAATGAGCAGTTCTTC,CASSQSRSSSYNEQFF
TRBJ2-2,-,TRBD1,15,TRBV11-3,TGTGCCAGCAGCTGGGACAGGGGGAACACCGGGGAGCTGTTTTTT,CASSWDRGNTGELFF
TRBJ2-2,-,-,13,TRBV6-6,TGTGCCAGCCGGGGGCGCGGCACCGGGGAGCTGTTTTTT,CASRGRGTGELFF
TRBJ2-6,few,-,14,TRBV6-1,TGTGCCAGCAGTGTTAGCTCTGGGGCCAACGTCCTGACTTTC,CASSVSSGANVLTF
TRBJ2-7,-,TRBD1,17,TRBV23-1,TGCGCCAGCAGTCAACCCCCACGACAGGGCCACCCCTACGAGCAGTACTTC,CASSQPPRQGHPYEQYF
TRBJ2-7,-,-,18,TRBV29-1,TGCAGCGTTGAAGAGCGGTCAAGGAGGGGGCTTGATGGCTACGAGCAGTACTTC,CSVEERSRRGLDGYEQYF
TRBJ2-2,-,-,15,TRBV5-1,TGCGCCAGCAGCTGGATGGACAGATACACCGGGGAGCTGTTTTTT,CASSWMDRYTGELFF
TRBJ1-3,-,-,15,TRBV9,TGTGCCAGCAGCGTAGAGGGATCTGGTGGAAACACCATATATTTT,CASSVEGSGGNTIYF
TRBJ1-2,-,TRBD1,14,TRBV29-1,TGCAGCGTTAAGAAGGGGACAGCCGAATATGGCTACACCTTC,CSVKKGTAEYGYTF
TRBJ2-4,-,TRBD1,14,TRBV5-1,TGCGCCAGCAGCTTATTAACCGGGACAGACATTCAGTACTTC,CASSLLTGTDIQYF
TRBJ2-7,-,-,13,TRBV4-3,TGCGCCAGCAGCCGAGGGTTCTCCTACGAGCAGTACTTC,CASSRGFSYEQYF
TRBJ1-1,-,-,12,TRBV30,TGTGCCTGGAATCAGGGAGGCACTGAAGCTTTCTTT,CAWNQGGTEAFF
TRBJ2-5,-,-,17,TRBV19,TGTGCCAGTAGTAACTTTAGAGGGGTCGTGGGGCAAGAGACCCAGTACTTC,CASSNFRGVVGQETQYF
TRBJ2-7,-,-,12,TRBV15,TGTGCCACCAGCAGAGATTGGGGCGAGCAGTACTTC,CATSRDWGEQYF
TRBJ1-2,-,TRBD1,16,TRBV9,TGTGCCAGCAGCCCGAGCCCCGGGCAGGGGGCCTATGGCTACACCTTC,CASSPSPGQGAYGYTF
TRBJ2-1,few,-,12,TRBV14,TGTGCCAGCAGTCCAAGGAACAATGAGCAGTTCTTC,CASSPRNNEQFF
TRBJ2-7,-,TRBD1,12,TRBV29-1,TGCAGCGTTCGACAGGGTCGGTACGAGCAGTACTTC,CSVRQGRYEQYF
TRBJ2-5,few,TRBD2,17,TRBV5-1,TGCGCCAGCAGCTTGGGGGTAACTAGCGGGGGCCAAGAGACCCAGTACTTC,CASSLGVTSGGQETQYF
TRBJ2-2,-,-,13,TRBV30,TGTGCCCGCGAGGGGTTTAACACCGGGGAGCTGTTTTTT,CAREGFNTGELFF
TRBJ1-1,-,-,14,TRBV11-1,TGTGCCAGCAGGGCCGGGGCCTTGAACACTGAAGCTTTCTTT,CASRAGALNTEAFF
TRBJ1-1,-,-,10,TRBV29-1,TGCAGCGTTGAGTCAGGCGAAGCTTTCTTT,CSVESGEAFF
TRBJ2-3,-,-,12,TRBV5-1,TGCGCCAGCAGCTTGGGAGGCGATACGCAGTATTTT,CASSLGGDTQYF
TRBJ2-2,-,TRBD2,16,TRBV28,TGTGCCAGCAGTTTATCTGCGGGGGGGCGCACCGGGGAGCTGTTTTTT,CASSLSAGGRTGELFF
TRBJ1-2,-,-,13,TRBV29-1,TGCAGCGTTGAATCTCCAGGAGCTCGGGGCTACACCTTC,CSVESPGARGYTF
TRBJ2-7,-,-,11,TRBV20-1,TGCAGTGCTAGAACCCCAGGGGAGCAGTACTTC,CSARTPGEQYF
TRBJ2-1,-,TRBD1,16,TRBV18,TGTGCCAGCTCACCACCAACAGGGGCGACCTACAATGAGCAGTTCTTC,CASSPPTGATYNEQFF
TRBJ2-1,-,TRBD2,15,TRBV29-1,TGCAGCGTTGAACAGGGACTAGCGGCCTACAATGAGCAGTTCTTC,CSVEQGLAAYNEQFF